The present entry profiles one T cell receptor (beta chain) with its context. Its target is not known. This record comes from a study of shared clonotypes between healthy human individuals. Several immunoSEQ plates held equal portions of the genomic DNA taken from each subset. Repertoires were generated with immunoSEQ multiplex PCR, while TCRdb's copy carries only in-frame clones and drops some. The sample records about 2,500,000 clones, about 92% being singletons. The CDR3 has 14 amino acids. Germline CDR1 WNHNN, CDR2 SYGVQD (reference sequence). The ends lost 5 bases at V and 6 bases at J; junction bases unmatched: 6. Only Caucasian adults living in Nashville, Tennessee made up the donor group. Study-wide results and caveats: Clonotypes which were not shared had lower generation probabilities than clonotypes that all four donors shared.

This clonotype originated in a man aged 18-30 years in good health. V usage is TRBV10-1 and J usage is TRBJ2-1, with 8 bases identical to TRBD2. The sequenced sample consisted of naive CD4+ T cells sorted from blood. Subset here: CD45RA+ positively selected. The DNA of the CDR3 is TGCGCCAGCAGTAGTAGCGGGGAGTTCAATGAGCAGTTCTTC. This gives the protein CASSSSGEFNEQFF.